This T cell receptor beta chain comes out of a study of cytomegalovirus exposure and HLA in healthy donors (TCRdb year 2017). Concerning the study at large: An earlier analysis of about 530 of the donors reported approximately 280 Gb of sequence data and approximately 120 million unique TCR beta sequences obtained from approximately 180 million T cells. An early release covering about 600 HLA-typed donors comprised around 300 gigabases of sequencing data and tens of millions of unique TCR sequences. Among the 398 genotyped donors, about 83% belonged to the genetic ancestry cluster associated with self-reported Caucasian donors. The study aimed to test whether cataloging public T cell receptors could reveal signatures of past pathogen exposure. The study profiled the T cell repertoires of under 700 subjects by immunosequencing and related them to cytomegalovirus serostatus. A separate validation cohort of roughly 110 different subjects was used in addition to the approximately 670-subject first cohort. High-throughput TCR immunosequencing, statistical association of individual TCRs with disease status, and machine learning were combined to predict cytomegalovirus infection status. A later analysis re-examined previously published TCR beta repertoires from more than 550 donors and added high-resolution HLA genotyping to investigate patterns of TCR occurrence. The later analysis used no new phenotypic data to find candidate immune exposures, relying instead on TCR beta sequences and their occurrence across donors. To decide whether each TCR beta V gene segment behaved as functional or pseudogenic, an earlier analysis of some 570 of the donors relied on high-throughput TCR beta sequencing. Donor age, sex, ethnicity and CMV serostatus were collected together with the repertoire data. In a later genetic analysis, genome-wide SNP genotypes for about 65% of the roughly 700 donors were used, and that subset was treated as a discovery cohort. Every discovery cohort repertoire had been produced on one sequencing platform. HLA typing included class I and class II loci at four-digit resolution. The number of donors typed differed by locus, with roughly 629-640 for A, B, C, DRB1 and DQB1, around 500 for DQA1, 606 for DPA1, and some 440 for DPB1. Several DR-DQ haplotypes were treated as single units for association and clustering because of strong linkage in the cohort. On average, roughly 200,000 unique TCR beta nucleotide sequences were sequenced per donor among 398 genotyped donors of the cohort, with approximately 18% of those sequences being non-productive. Study-level results and caveats: According to the authors, the approach could potentially be generalized to other disease states and immunological phenotypes. An earlier analysis of around 600 of the donors showed that most TCR beta V segments appeared in productive rearrangements either about 90% or about 30% of the time, which broadly matched IMGT annotations. When HLA alleles, especially DR and DQ, strongly co-occurred, TCR associations were difficult to assign to individual alleles. Because some donors lacked HLA typing at each locus, the association tests relied only on the typed subset. An association between a missense DCLRE1C variant and V-gene and J-gene trimming of TCR beta chains was found in a later genetic analysis and replicated in an independent cohort. Across donors, most TCR sequences were observed very rarely, whereas some public TCRs were present in many individuals. Correlated functional status among segregating V segments might be attributable to linkage disequilibrium, but an unknown experimental factor could not be ruled out. The classifier was reported to diagnose cytomegalovirus status with high specificity and sensitivity in both the original and validation cohorts. Several of the top co-occurrence clusters appeared to be linked to parvovirus B19, influenza, CMV and Epstein-Barr virus, according to a later analysis. Presence/absence analyses assumed roughly uniform sequencing depth across donors, an assumption that may not hold. A later analysis found that TCR association rates varied across HLA loci, with DRB1 alleles showing the most associated TCRs and HLA-C alleles the fewest. A further reported finding was that TCR beta sequences accurately predicted the HLA-A and HLA-B alleles for most subjects in the first cohort. The earlier analysis of almost 600 of the donors excluded seventeen rarely observed V segments, including chromosome 9 orphons, because counts were too low. Specific HLA alleles were associated with over 15,000 TCR beta sequences at a false discovery rate of 0.05 in a later analysis. Three of the identified cytomegalovirus-associated TCR beta chains were confirmed in vitro to be specific for cytomegalovirus antigens. Some IMGT-functional V segments, including TRBV6-2 and TRBV6-3, could not be told apart with the 87-base-pair reads, so those segments were excluded. The study gave a list of 150 to 200 TCR beta chains associated with cytomegalovirus. A later genetic analysis reported fewer N-insertions in productive TCRs among donors in an Asian-associated ancestry cluster than the approximately 700-donor mean. In this cohort, only TCR beta chains were sequenced, and detectable features were limited by the absence of alpha or paired-chain data. According to a later analysis, most CMV-associated TCR beta chains appeared to be HLA-restricted, and the HLA associations seemed to be driven largely by CMV exposure. Immune exposure information for the cohort was limited to CMV serostatus. A later analysis found that HLA-associated TCR beta chains were more clonally expanded and had lower generation probabilities than equally common non-associated chains. A group of highly shared sequence variants was considered likely to be a technical artifact of the sequencing pipeline.

From the cysteine through the phenylalanine, the CDR3 covers 15 amino acids. Left in the record is the CDR3 DNA by itself, 45 bases read in frame from the first base. According to the germline V gene, CDR1 reads SGDLS and CDR2 reads YYNGEE. Clipping removes 3 bases from V and 4 bases from J, with 7 as the unmatched junction base count. The cohort consisted of approximately 670 healthy bone marrow donors. At the time of sampling, all cohort members were nominally healthy, though unrecorded immune exposures were likely present. The donor was CMV seropositive and was included in the group of 250 to 350 seropositive cohort members. Each donor provided a peripheral blood sample, and peripheral blood mononuclear cells were used for TCR beta sequencing. The Qiagen DNeasy Blood Extraction Kit was used to extract genomic DNA from the blood cell samples. To prepare the library, the immunoSEQ multiplex PCR assay was applied. For the multiplex PCR, a mixture combining 60 forward primers for TCR Vbeta segments and 13 reverse primers for TCR Jbeta segments was used. A multiplex PCR assay on genomic DNA amplified the CDR3 region of rearranged TCR beta genes. On the Illumina HiSeq System, the amplified TCR beta libraries were sequenced as 87-base-pair reads. Per the authors' processing: A later analysis counted approximately 76 million unique TCR beta chains across the 650 to 800 repertoires, and some 12 million of these chains were shared by at least two donors. Raw reads were error-corrected and collapsed into unique sequences with a nearest-neighbor algorithm that merged closely related sequences to remove PCR and sequencing errors. CDR3 sequences were aligned to IMGT reference sequences to assign V, D and J gene segments. For a sequence to be retained, a match of at least six nucleotides was required to both a V gene segment and a J gene segment. Rearrangements were called productive when the CDR3 lacked stop codons and stayed in frame with V and J; all others were non-productive. Following IMGT convention, CDR3 was defined as the stretch from the second conserved V-encoded cysteine up to the conserved J-encoded phenylalanine. The earlier analysis of 500 to 600 of the donors excluded sequences that lacked an unambiguous match to a single V gene segment. In an earlier analysis of roughly 500 of the donors, V segments were called functional above 56.7% productive rearrangements and were called segregating when the between-donor standard deviation exceeded 5%. To diagnose cytomegalovirus status from the catalog of TCR beta chain sequences, a statistical classification framework was built. In a later analysis, V and J genes were assigned by comparing TCR nucleotide sequences against IMGT/GENE-DB human TR gene sequences. Using the TCRdist pipeline, a later analysis assigned CDR3 sequences along with most-parsimonious VDJ recombination scenarios. In a later analysis, each TCR beta chain was defined by its CDR3 amino acid sequence together with its V-gene family, and reads without a unique V-gene family were excluded. As a way to deal with suspected cross-contamination and a sequencing artifact, a later analysis dropped over 550 nucleotide sequences that were highly shared and had low generation probability. In a later analysis, a clonal expansion index for each public chain was calculated from normalized within-repertoire ranks of inferred template counts. In a later analysis, generation probabilities were computed with a VDJ recombination model fitted to out-of-frame rearrangements, and the resulting probabilities were checked against IGoR. Hypergeometric tests were used in a later analysis to score TCR-TCR, TCR-HLA and TCR-CMV co-occurrence, with a repertoire-size bias correction applied to the TCR pairs. False discovery rates were estimated in a later analysis by permuting HLA or CMV assignments 20 times. In a later analysis, co-occurring TCRs were grouped with DBSCAN, and TCRdist sequence similarity was added when clustering was performed within HLA-allele-positive subsets. Co-occurrence clustering excluded repertoires with fewer than 30,000 or more than 120,000 public chains, plus five with anomalous nucleotide sharing. TCRdb limited this immuneACCESS table to in-frame rearrangements with V and J called. A share of clones is missing; checked studies link under half to unresolved V genes, and the rest is unexplained. The V and J calls and the clone size are those of that table, but D and trimming were determined from the DNA. In this sample the table shows 110,000 or so clones, around 77% of which occur a single time. The ten largest clonotypes hold less than 5.5% of the sample.

Comment on this clone: Its binding antigen is unknown. No much larger clonotype is one base removed from it; base qualities were not supplied.

The material sequenced was PBMCs. The sequence joins TRBV9 to TRBJ1-2; TRBD1 lines up with 9 middle nucleotides. The source of this sequence is a middle-aged man in good health and CMV-seropositive. In nucleotide form, the sequence is TGTGCCAGCAGCGCGAGGGAGACAGGGGGCTATGGCTACACCTTC. Its protein is CASSARETGGYGYTF.